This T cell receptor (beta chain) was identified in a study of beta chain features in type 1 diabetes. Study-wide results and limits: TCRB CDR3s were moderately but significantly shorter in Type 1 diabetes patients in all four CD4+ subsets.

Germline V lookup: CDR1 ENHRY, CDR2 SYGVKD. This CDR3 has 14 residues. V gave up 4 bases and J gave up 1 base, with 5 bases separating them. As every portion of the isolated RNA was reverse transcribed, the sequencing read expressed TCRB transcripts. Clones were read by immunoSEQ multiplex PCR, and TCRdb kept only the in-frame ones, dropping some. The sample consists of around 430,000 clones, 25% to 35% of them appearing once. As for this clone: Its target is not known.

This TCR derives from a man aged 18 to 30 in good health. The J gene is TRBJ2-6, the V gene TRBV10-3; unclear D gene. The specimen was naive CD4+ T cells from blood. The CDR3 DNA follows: TGTGCCATCAGTGGACCGTCTGGGGCCAACGTCCTGACTTTC. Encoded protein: CAISGPSGANVLTF.